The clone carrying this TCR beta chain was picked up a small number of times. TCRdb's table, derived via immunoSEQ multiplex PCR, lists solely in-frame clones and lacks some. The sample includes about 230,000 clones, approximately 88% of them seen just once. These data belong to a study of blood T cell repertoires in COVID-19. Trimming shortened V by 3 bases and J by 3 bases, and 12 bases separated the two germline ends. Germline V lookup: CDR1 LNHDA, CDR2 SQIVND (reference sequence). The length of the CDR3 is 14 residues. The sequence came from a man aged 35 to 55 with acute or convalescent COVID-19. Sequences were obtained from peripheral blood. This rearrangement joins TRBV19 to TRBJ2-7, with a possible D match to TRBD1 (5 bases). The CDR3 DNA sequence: TGTGCCAGTAGTATCCAGGGTAAGGGCTACGAGCAGTACTTC. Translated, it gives CASSIQGKGYEQYF.